This passage covers 31 T cell receptor beta chains from one sample sequenced in a study of PD-1 blockade in mismatch repair-deficient tumors. TCRdb's table, derived via immunoSEQ multiplex PCR, lists solely in-frame clones and lacks some. The table lists some 100,000 clones, approximately 80% of them singletons, with around 6.5% in the top ten. The sequences come from peripheral blood, collected about 33 weeks after starting pembrolizumab. The receptor source for this set is an adult with mismatch repair-deficient cancer.

This clone was counted once. The chain joins TRBV4-2 to TRBJ2-2, with 7 bases lining up with TRBD1. Germline lookup yields CDR1 LGHNA and CDR2 YNFKEQ. The CDR3 consists of 16 residues. Trimming removed 4 bases from V and 3 bases from J; junction bases left unmatched: 8. The CDR3 nucleotides read TGTGCCAGCAGCCTCAGACCAGACAGGGACACCGGGGAGCTGTTTTTT. Its protein is CASSLRPDRDTGELFF.

The chain carries TRBV30 and TRBJ2-1, with a weak D call TRBD2 (6 bases). V lost 2 bases and J lost 9, with 8 bases in between. The CDR3 length is 11 residues. Germline V gene lookup returns CDR1 GTSNPN and CDR2 SVGIG (reference sequence). CDR3 in amino acids: CAWSKAGEQFF. CDR3 coding DNA: TGTGCCTGGAGTAAAGCGGGTGAGCAGTTCTTC.

The chain is built from TRBV30 and TRBJ2-7; D might be TRBD1 (6 bases). The CDR3 runs to 12 residues. CDR1 GTSNPN and CDR2 SVGIG come from the germline V gene (reference sequence). Trimming pared 4 bases from V and 4 bases from J, leaving 11 bases between. CDR3 DNA: TGTGCCTGGAACCGCCAGGGGTACGAGCAGTACTTC. It yields the protein CAWNRQGYEQYF.

This chain uses TRBV19 with TRBJ2-1, with 7 bases lining up with TRBD1. Trimming removed 3 bases from V and 7 bases from J; junction bases left unmatched: 6. CDR3 size: 14 residues. CDR1 LNHDA and CDR2 SQIVND come from the germline V gene (reference sequence). This CDR3 is CASSMRQGGNEQFF. DNA of the CDR3: TGTGCCAGTAGTATGAGACAGGGTGGGAATGAGCAGTTCTTC. Based on the CDR3 plus reference TRBV19 and TRBJ2-1, the full variable domain is DGGITQSPKYLFRKEGQNVTLSCEQNLNHDAMYWYRQDPGQGLRLIYYSQIVNDFQKGDIAEGYSVSREKKESFPLTVTSAQKNPTAFYLCASSMRQGGNEQFFGPGTRLTVL.

A few counts support this clone. The V gene is TRBV6-5, the J gene TRBJ2-1; the D is unclear. The CDR3 sequence is 13 residues long. V lost 10 bases, J lost 5 bases, and 15 bases lay in between. In germline, CDR1 is MNHEY, CDR2 SVGAGI. CDR3 region: CATINDGHNEQFF. The CDR3 nucleotides are TGTGCCACTATCAACGACGGACACAATGAGCAGTTCTTC.

The chain has TRBV9 and TRBJ2-7, with D perhaps TRBD2 (6 bases). The V end lost 4 bases, the J end lost 1 base, and 9 bases lay between the germline ends. The CDR3 sequence is 13 residues long. Germline V gene lookup returns CDR1 SGDLS and CDR2 YYNGEE. As DNA, the CDR3 is TGTGCCAGCAGCCCGGGGGAATCCTACGAGCAGTACTTC. Translated, it gives CASSPGESYEQYF.

This chain connects TRBV4-1 to TRBJ2-5; the D gene is possibly TRBD1 (6 bases). Germline V gene sequence: CDR1 MGHRA, CDR2 YSYEKL. Trimming took 0 bases from V and 4 from J, leaving 18 bases between them. There are 17 residues in the CDR3. The CDR3 region has the DNA TGCGCCAGCAGCCAAGAGCCCGCAGGGGCCCGCGGAGAGACCCAGTACTTC. As protein: CASSQEPAGARGETQYF.

V and J are TRBV19 and TRBJ1-1; TRBD1 matches at 8 bases. The CDR3 loop spans 16 amino acids. V lost 0 bases to trimming and J lost 0 bases; unmatched junction nucleotides: 3. CDR1 and CDR2 from the germline V gene are LNHDA and SQIVND (reference sequence). CDR3 amino acids: CASSIEQGDMNTEAFF. Written as DNA, the CDR3 is TGTGCCAGTAGTATAGAACAGGGGGACATGAACACTGAAGCTTTCTTT.

The chain joins TRBV6-5 to TRBJ2-7; tentative D call: TRBD2 (6 bases). The CDR3 contains 15 residues. Trimming left V 5 bases short and J 6 bases short, with 20 bases between. The germline V gene has CDR1 MNHEY and CDR2 SVGAGI. The CDR3 region is CASSGDPGVRAEQYF. The CDR3 nucleotides read TGTGCCAGCAGTGGGGATCCGGGAGTGAGAGCCGAGCAGTACTTC.

The rearrangement joins TRBV2 to TRBJ2-2; a possible D gene is TRBD1 (6 bases). The CDR3 is made up of 15 amino acids. Germline lookup yields CDR1 SNHLY and CDR2 FYNNEI. V lost 4 bases and J 1 base, leaving 10 bases between the germline ends. CDR3 in amino acids: CASSAQTGNTGELFF. CDR3 nucleotide sequence: TGTGCCAGCAGTGCCCAGACAGGGAACACCGGGGAGCTGTTTTTT.

V gene TRBV5-1 combines with J gene TRBJ2-4; tentative D call: TRBD2 (7 bases). V lost 1 base and J 6 bases, leaving 17 bases between the germline ends. The CDR3 runs to 16 residues. Germline CDR1 SGHRS, CDR2 YFSETQ. The chain's CDR3 is CASSLSTGGGGNIQYF. As DNA, the CDR3 is TGCGCCAGCAGCTTGTCGACAGGCGGGGGAGGAAACATTCAGTACTTC.

J is TRBJ2-3 and V is TRBV27; D gene unclear. The V gene's germline CDR1 is MNHEY and CDR2 SMNVEV (reference sequence). V was pared by 3 bases and J by 5 bases, with 9 bases between. The CDR3 consists of 13 residues. The CDR3: CASSFIRLDTQYF. The CDR3 DNA follows: TGTGCCAGCAGTTTTATTCGACTAGATACGCAGTATTTT.

The chain uses TRBV5-1 and TRBJ1-1; no firm D call. Germline V gene sequence: CDR1 SGHRS, CDR2 YFSETQ. The CDR3 consists of 14 residues. V lost 2 bases and J 0 bases, leaving 8 bases between the germline ends. CDR3: CASSFGVVNTEAFF. The CDR3 coding sequence is TGCGCCAGCAGCTTCGGGGTAGTGAACACTGAAGCTTTCTTT. The full variable domain, in which reference TRBV5-1 and TRBJ1-1 provide the parts outside the CDR3, is KAGVTQTPRYLIKTRGQQVTLSCSPISGHRSVSWYQQTPGQGLQFLFEYFSETQRNKGNFPGRFSGRQFSNSRSEMNVSTLELGDSALYLCASSFGVVNTEAFFGQGTRLTVV.

The chain uses TRBV5-4 and TRBJ2-5, with D perhaps matching TRBD1 (6 bases). This CDR3 region has 15 residues. CDR1 and CDR2 from the germline V gene are SGHNT and YYREEE (reference sequence). Trimming cost V 4 bases and J 1 base, with 14 bases left between them. CDR3 nucleotide sequence: TGTGCCAGCAGCCGACCAAGGGGGACCCAAGAGACCCAGTACTTC. It specifies CASSRPRGTQETQYF.

The rearrangement links TRBV11-2 to TRBJ2-1; TRBD2 might be the D (6 bases). The germline CDR1 and CDR2 sequences are SGHAT and FQNNGV. The CDR3 consists of 17 residues. V was clipped by 0 bases and J by 2 bases, with 14 bases between them. The CDR3 region is CASSLEWGGSAYNEQFF. Here the CDR3 DNA reads TGTGCCAGCAGCTTAGAGTGGGGAGGTAGCGCCTACAATGAGCAGTTCTTC.

This clone was seen a single time. The V and J genes are TRBV30 and TRBJ1-1; the D gene is possibly TRBD1 (5 bases). The CDR3 has 16 amino acids. Trimming shortened V by 0 bases and J by 1 base, and 15 bases separated the two germline ends. Germline V lookup: CDR1 GTSNPN, CDR2 SVGIG (reference sequence). CDR3 DNA sequence: TGTGCCTGGAGTGTGCTCTTCTCCGGACAGAACACTGAAGCTTTCTTT. Its translation is CAWSVLFSGQNTEAFF.

J is TRBJ1-1 and V is TRBV2; 9 positions match TRBD1. The CDR3 length is 14 residues. The trim removed 7 bases at V and 0 bases at J, leaving 3 bases unmatched. Germline V gene sequence: CDR1 SNHLY, CDR2 FYNNEI. The DNA for the CDR3 is TGTGCCAGCACTGGACAGGGGATGAACACTGAAGCTTTCTTT. It encodes CASTGQGMNTEAFF.

The V and J genes are TRBV6-5 and TRBJ2-7, with D possibly matching TRBD2 (6 bases). The length of the CDR3 is 13 residues. V was pared by 7 bases and J by 0 bases, with 10 bases between. Per the germline V gene, CDR1 is MNHEY and CDR2 is SVGAGI. As DNA, the CDR3 is TGTGCCAGCACTCAGGACTACTCCTACGAGCAGTACTTC. Its protein product is CASTQDYSYEQYF.

The CDR3 region is CASSAGTRDYNEQFF. DNA for the CDR3: TGTGCCAGCAGCGCCGGGACTAGAGACTACAATGAGCAGTTCTTC. The rearrangement joins TRBV11-3 to TRBJ2-1; 8 bases are shared with TRBD2. Looked up from germline, CDR1 is SGHNT and CDR2 is YENEEA. V was clipped by 5 bases and J by 3 bases; unmatched bases: 6. The CDR3 totals 15 residues.

The chain combines TRBV7-8 with TRBJ1-2, with D maybe TRBD1 (6 bases). With 0 bases removed from V and 8 bases from J, the gap between germline ends came to 16 bases. The CDR3 runs to 15 residues. The germline V gene has CDR1 SGHVS and CDR2 FQNEAQ. CDR3 residues: CASSLAPGQHSGYTF. CDR3 nucleotides: TGTGCCAGCAGCTTAGCGCCCGGACAGCATTCCGGCTACACCTTC.

This clone was seen only a few times. The gene calls are TRBV6-1 and TRBJ2-7, with D tentatively TRBD2 (7 bases). V shed 6 bases and J shed 2 bases, with 11 bases lying between them. The CDR3 is 13 residues long. The germline V gene encodes CDR1 MNHNS and CDR2 SASEGT. The chain's CDR3 is CASRSGTTYEQYF. The CDR3 coding sequence is TGTGCCAGCAGGAGCGGGACAACCTACGAGCAGTACTTC.

This chain links TRBV6-6 with TRBJ2-1; 9 nucleotides align to TRBD2. The trim removed 5 bases at V and 3 bases at J, leaving 5 bases unmatched. CDR1 and CDR2 from the germline V gene are MNHNY and SVGAGI (reference sequence). The CDR3 is made up of 15 amino acids. CDR3 nucleotides: TGTGCCAGCAGTGGCGAGACTAGCGGCTACAATGAGCAGTTCTTC. It codes for CASSGETSGYNEQFF.

This clone was recorded only once. The V gene is TRBV11-2, the J gene TRBJ1-5; D call uncertain. CDR1 and CDR2 (germline): SGHAT, FQNNGV. The CDR3 is 15 amino acids. V was clipped by 4 bases and J by 6 bases, with 16 bases between them. This CDR3 is CASSSPAGVGQPQHF. The CDR3 coding sequence is TGTGCCAGCAGCTCCCCAGCCGGGGTGGGTCAGCCCCAGCATTTT.

The chain couples TRBV7-6 to TRBJ2-7; TRBD2 agrees at 15 bases. V dropped 6 bases and J dropped 2; count of bases not matched to a gene: 5. The CDR3 is made up of 16 amino acids. CDR1 is SGHVS, CDR2 FNYEAQ, per germline. As DNA, the CDR3 is TGTGCCAGCAGTGCAGGACTAGCGGGAGGGCCCTACGAGCAGTACTTC. Residues: CASSAGLAGGPYEQYF.

This sequence joins TRBV7-6 and TRBJ2-5; D uncertain. Germline lookup yields CDR1 SGHVS and CDR2 FNYEAQ. The CDR3 runs to 15 residues. Trimming took off 1 base at V and 4 bases at J, with 13 bases between the two ends. The CDR3, as DNA: TGTGCCAGCAGCTTAGGGAAGTATCGAGCAGAGACCCAGTACTTC. Translated: CASSLGKYRAETQYF.

The chain uses TRBV7-3 and TRBJ2-3, with D possibly matching TRBD1 (6 bases). Germline loops: CDR1 SGHTA, CDR2 FQGTGA. V lost 5 bases to trimming and J lost 6 bases, with 15 bases between them. The CDR3 is made up of 14 amino acids. CDR3 amino acids: CASSLGGSFDTQYF. In DNA form, the CDR3 reads TGTGCCAGCAGCCTAGGGGGAAGTTTTGATACGCAGTATTTT.

The chain combines TRBV7-6 with TRBJ2-5; 7 nucleotides align to TRBD2. With V trimmed by 1 base and J by 5 bases, 10 bases remained unmatched. The CDR3 spans 16 residues. Looked up from germline, CDR1 is SGHVS and CDR2 is FNYEAQ. The CDR3 reads CASSLVLGGSGETQYF. CDR3 sequence (DNA): TGTGCCAGCAGCTTAGTCCTGGGGGGGAGCGGCGAGACCCAGTACTTC. Full variable domain (outside the CDR3, taken from reference TRBV7-6 and TRBJ2-5): GAGVSQSPRYKVTKRGQDVALRCDPISGHVSLYWYRQALGQGPEFLTYFNYEAQQDKSGLPNDRFSAERPEGSISTLTIQRTEQRDSAMYRCASSLVLGGSGETQYFGPGTRLLVL.

V and J are TRBV10-2 and TRBJ2-2, with 14 nucleotides matching TRBD2. This CDR3 has 14 amino acids. Per the germline V gene, CDR1 is WSHSY and CDR2 is SAAADI. V shed 7 bases and J 6 bases; nucleotides not matched to a gene: 1. DNA of the CDR3: TGCGCCAGCATGACTAGCGGGGGGGCCGGGGAGCTGTTTTTT. This codes for CASMTSGGAGELFF.

This sequence joins TRBV7-9 and TRBJ1-3; D not resolved. Germline CDR1 is SEHNR and CDR2 is FQNEAQ (reference sequence). This CDR3 spans 15 amino acids. V shed 5 bases and J shed 0 bases, with 11 bases lying between them. CDR3 loop: CASSPLRVSGNTIYF. CDR3 sequence (DNA): TGTGCCAGCAGCCCCCTGAGAGTCTCTGGAAACACCATATATTTT.

This clone is a singleton in its sample. The V call is TRBV5-1, the J call TRBJ1-4; D not resolved. CDR3 length: 14 amino acids. From germline, CDR1 is SGHRS and CDR2 YFSETQ. The V and J ends lost 0 bases and 6 bases respectively, with 9 bases between them. The CDR3 DNA is TGCGCCAGCAGCTTGGTAGGGATAGATGAAAAACTGTTTTTT. This encodes CASSLVGIDEKLFF.

The V call is TRBV11-3, the J call TRBJ1-4; D possibly corresponds to TRBD1 (5 bases). In germline, CDR1 is SGHNT, CDR2 YENEEA. The CDR3 contains 15 residues. Trimming shortened V by 3 bases and J by 8 bases, and 16 bases separated the two germline ends. Written as DNA, the CDR3 is TGTGCCAGCAGCTTTTCACAGGACCTGGGGGAAAAACTGTTTTTT. It codes for CASSFSQDLGEKLFF.